This is a list of T cell receptor beta chains from one sample in a study of CD4 T cells in relation to SARS-CoV-2 and coronaviruses. The protocol was immunoSEQ multiplex PCR, while the TCRdb copy is restricted to in-frame clones and leaves out a portion. The table includes roughly 68,000 clones, approximately 95% detected once. Sequenced: naive CD4+ T cells from PBMCs. The receptors were sampled from a human donor in good health. The conserved cysteine and the conserved F or W are not part of the CDR3 here. Size tells how often a clone was seen (once, few, many) or the class of an expanded clone, and some rows leave it out.

CDR3	V	J	size
ASSPGLGWNTEAF	TRBV5-1	TRBJ1-1	-
AWRFGGRDEQF	TRBV30	TRBJ2-1	-
ASSPGQGETQY	TRBV11-3	TRBJ2-5	-
ASSLLGFSEAF	TRBV7-9	TRBJ1-1	-
ASSVGGPQY	TRBV9	TRBJ2-5	-
AWTLAGGSTGELF	TRBV30	TRBJ2-2	-
ASSPGQGSYNEQF	TRBV5-1	TRBJ2-1	-
ASSLGQGVPWDEQY	TRBV18	TRBJ2-7	-
ASRATYYEQY	TRBV6-5	TRBJ2-7	-
ASSLAGVETQY	TRBV11-3	TRBJ2-5	-
ASRPTGLGEQY	TRBV5-4	TRBJ2-7	-
ASSLNSLAVSYEQY	TRBV7-2	TRBJ2-7	-
ASSVGNQETQY	TRBV9	TRBJ2-5	once
ASNSAGRAIGELF	TRBV10-1	TRBJ2-2	-
ATSDPGTQRRETQY	TRBV24-1	TRBJ2-5	once
ASSQEPGLAGGETQY	TRBV4-2	TRBJ2-5	-
ATSDLSGTTGYNEQF	TRBV24-1	TRBJ2-1	-
ASSAWQETQY	TRBV2	TRBJ2-5	-
ASSPNPGLSRGTQY	TRBV5-1	TRBJ2-5	-
ASSWDLGGSYNEQF	TRBV7-8	TRBJ2-1	-
ASSLTAVSANEKLF	TRBV5-1	TRBJ1-4	-
ASSQGAVASSGRGIPSYEQY	TRBV4-1	TRBJ2-7	-
ASSEAQVGYNEQF	TRBV2	TRBJ2-1	-
SVEGPGTGVGYT	TRBV29-1	TRBJ1-2	-
ASSPRWGSGGALDNEQF	TRBV5-4	TRBJ2-1	once
ASSQELFRDRGNSPLH	TRBV4-1	TRBJ1-6	-
ASRVAGGTGELF	TRBV10-3	TRBJ2-2	-
ASSFKKPTYGYT	TRBV5-4	TRBJ1-2	few
ASTANYGYT	TRBV10-3	TRBJ1-2	-
ASSQEYRLSSYNEQF	TRBV4-1	TRBJ2-1	-
ASRPLGGRDTGELF	TRBV7-9	TRBJ2-2	-
ASQSTGASNQPQH	TRBV19	TRBJ1-5	-
ASSSGTGSSYEQY	TRBV5-4	TRBJ2-7	-
ASSQATSYEKLF	TRBV4-3	TRBJ1-4	-
AWSVHGATGELF	TRBV30	TRBJ2-2	-
ASSPARAVRTRGELF	TRBV7-2	TRBJ2-2	-
ASSPSPGAYSNQPQH	TRBV6-2/TRBV6-3	TRBJ1-5	-
ASSLAVGAKETQY	TRBV5-1	TRBJ2-5	-
ASSLGGLRRGPETQY	TRBV11-3	TRBJ2-5	-
ASAGQGKTQY	TRBV10-2	TRBJ2-5	-
ASGETAVSLLGANVLT	TRBV11-2	TRBJ2-6	-
ASSPRVVEGGELF	TRBV11-2	TRBJ2-2	-
ASRIGPGQGYEQY	TRBV5-1	TRBJ2-7	-
ASSPPGVGTEAF	TRBV18	TRBJ1-1	-
ASRLAGMNEQF	TRBV6-5	TRBJ2-1	-
ASSISGSQETQY	TRBV6-2/TRBV6-3	TRBJ2-5	few
ASSPEGAENNSPLH	TRBV5-1	TRBJ1-6	-
SVVMSGSEPQH	TRBV29-1	TRBJ1-5	-
ASSPPMGGDQPQH	TRBV21-1	TRBJ1-5	-
ASSNRQSSYEQY	TRBV21-1	TRBJ2-7	-
AISASGGQETQY	TRBV10-3	TRBJ2-5	-
ASSFGAGGPDTQY	TRBV5-1	TRBJ2-3	-
ASSLVQETQY	TRBV7-2	TRBJ2-5	-
ASSLADRSGNTIY	TRBV28	TRBJ1-3	-
ASTTALGTDTQY	TRBV19	TRBJ2-3	-